This T cell receptor (beta chain) was profiled in a study of CD8+ T cells in alopecia areata. The CDR3 runs 16 residues. The V gene's germline CDR1 is SEHNR and CDR2 FQNEAQ (reference sequence). Trimming stripped 3 bases from V and 6 bases from J, with 15 bases between. Collected material from alopecia areata patients comprised lesional scalp punch biopsies and peripheral blood. CD4+ and CD8+ T cells were sorted from PBMCs stained for CD3, CD4 and CD8. As concerns this clone: Its cognate antigen is unknown.

Isolated RNA was reverse transcribed into cDNA used as the sequencing template. Measured with immunoSEQ multiplex PCR; TCRdb has only the in-frame clones, and not every one. The sample yields tens of thousands of clones, 40% to 50% seen once. Study-level points and caveats: TCRs were shared less clearly across patients than in mice, possibly for HLA-related reasons. Clonality exceeded that of normal scalp in lesional scalp, most notably in alopecia totalis/universalis.

The rearrangement links TRBV7-9 to TRBJ1-6; tentatively, D is TRBD1 (6 bases). Specimen: NKG2D-low CD8+ T cells sorted from blood. The sequence derives from a human donor with alopecia areata. DNA of the CDR3: TGTGCCAGCAGCTTGGGGGGCTGGAATTCTAATTCACCCCTCCACTTT. Encoded protein: CASSLGGWNSNSPLHF.